Listed here are 25 T cell receptor beta chains from one sample, sequenced in a study of CD4 T cells in relation to SARS-CoV-2 and coronaviruses. Unexposed donor CD4+ T cells date from 2011-2018, before the COVID-19 pandemic. Profiled with immunoSEQ multiplex PCR; TCRdb holds only in-frame clones, not every one. This repertoire shows about 68,000 clones, more than 85% found once; its top ten account for around 0.21%. The specimen was naive CD4+ T cells from PBMCs. The subset: naive CD4+ T cells isolated by negative enrichment. The receptors derive from a human donor in good health.

The V call is TRBV5-1, the J call TRBJ1-6; 11 bases agree with TRBD1. The CDR3 has 20 amino acids. Trimming at V came to 1 base and at J to 7 bases, leaving 16 bases not matched to a gene. Looked up from germline, CDR1 is SGHRS and CDR2 is YFSETQ. The CDR3 spells CASSLTNPGQGALGNSPLHF. The CDR3 nucleotides are TGCGCCAGCAGCTTGACTAACCCTGGACAGGGGGCACTTGGGAATTCACCCCTCCACTTT.

This rearrangement joins TRBV5-1 to TRBJ2-5; D not certain. The CDR3 length is 14 residues. Germline V gene data show CDR1 as SGHRS and CDR2 as YFSETQ. Trimming shortened V by 1 base and J by 2 bases, and 9 bases separated the two germline ends. The CDR3 reads CASSLRASQETQYF. In DNA, the CDR3 is TGCGCCAGCAGCTTGCGAGCGTCGCAAGAGACCCAGTACTTC.

This clone has a single count. J is TRBJ2-7 and V is TRBV6-7; 8 bases match TRBD1. TRBV6-7 is given ORF status, its function remaining uncertain. Germline trimming cut 0 bases from V and 2 bases from J; bases unmatched to any gene: 6. The CDR3 spans 16 residues. The CDR3 DNA is TGTGCCAGCAGTTACTCCGGACAGGGACCGCCCTACGAGCAGTACTTC. It translates to CASSYSGQGPPYEQYF.

V gene TRBV7-2 combines with J gene TRBJ2-7; D is uncertain. V lost 1 base, J lost 3 bases, and 13 bases lay in between. Germline loops: CDR1 SGHTA, CDR2 FQGNSA. This CDR3 region has 15 residues. CDR3 region: CASSLDRNRNYEQYF. The CDR3 DNA sequence: TGTGCCAGCAGCTTAGATAGGAACAGAAACTACGAGCAGTACTTC. The whole variable domain, remainder taken from reference TRBV7-2 and TRBJ2-7, is GAGVSQSPSNKVTEKGKDVELRCDPISGHTALYWYRQSLGQGLEFLIYFQGNSAPDKSGLPSDRFSAERTGGSVSTLTIQRTQQEDSAVYLCASSLDRNRNYEQYFGPGTRLTVT.

The chain is built from TRBV6-2 or TRBV6-3 and TRBJ1-2; weak D call: TRBD1 (5 bases). The V and J ends lost 5 bases and 8 bases respectively, with 21 bases between them. This CDR3 region has 15 residues. The germline gives CDR1 MNHEY, CDR2 SVGEGT. In nucleotides, the CDR3 is TGTGCCAGCAGTCTACAGGTAGGGCTCCGAGGAGGCTACACCTTC. Its translation: CASSLQVGLRGGYTF.

J is TRBJ2-6 and V is TRBV5-1, with 8 bases lining up with TRBD1. V gave up 3 bases and J gave up 1 base; unmatched junction bases: 6. The CDR3 has 17 amino acids. Germline CDR1 reads SGHRS; CDR2 reads YFSETQ. This CDR3 is CASSSGQGHSGANVLTF. CDR3 DNA: TGCGCCAGCAGCTCTGGACAGGGCCATTCTGGGGCCAACGTCCTGACTTTC.

This clone has a single count. J is TRBJ1-3 and V is TRBV5-4, with a weak D call TRBD1 (5 bases). Germline CDR1 reads SGHNT; CDR2 reads YYREEE (reference sequence). The V end lost 3 bases, the J end lost 0 bases, and 16 bases lay between the germline ends. The CDR3 runs 17 residues. CDR3 DNA sequence: TGTGCCAGCAGCTACCCCCCCGGGGCAGACTCTGGAAACACCATATATTTT. It is translated as CASSYPPGADSGNTIYF.

V is TRBV20-1 and J is TRBJ2-1, with D possibly being TRBD2 (5 bases). V was pared by 3 bases and J by 0 bases, with 18 bases between. Germline CDR1 is DFQATT and CDR2 is SNEGSKA (reference sequence). The CDR3 is 17 residues long. The CDR3 DNA follows: TGCAGTGCTAGTTCCTTAATTGGGAGCGGCTCCTACAATGAGCAGTTCTTC. Residues: CSASSLIGSGSYNEQFF.

The rearrangement joins TRBV19 to TRBJ1-2; D is unresolved. The CDR3 is 16 amino acids. Germline loops: CDR1 LNHDA, CDR2 SQIVND (reference sequence). V was clipped by 1 base and J by 4 bases, with 16 bases between them. The CDR3: CASSIAGSWHFYGYTF. The CDR3 coding sequence is TGTGCCAGTAGTATAGCAGGCAGCTGGCACTTCTATGGCTACACCTTC. The full variable domain, in which reference TRBV19 and TRBJ1-2 provide the parts outside the CDR3, is DGGITQSPKYLFRKEGQNVTLSCEQNLNHDAMYWYRQDPGQGLRLIYYSQIVNDFQKGDIAEGYSVSREKKESFPLTVTSAQKNPTAFYLCASSIAGSWHFYGYTFGSGTRLTVV.

A single count supports this clone. The chain uses TRBV5-1 and TRBJ1-2; 7 positions agree with TRBD1. V gave up 4 bases and J gave up 4 bases; unmatched junction bases: 7. This CDR3 region has 14 residues. Germline CDR1 is SGHRS and CDR2 is YFSETQ. CDR3 DNA sequence: TGCGCCAGCAGCGGGGAGACAGGGACCTATGGCTACACCTTC. It specifies CASSGETGTYGYTF. Looking up the rest from reference TRBV5-1 and TRBJ1-2 gives the full variable domain: KAGVTQTPRYLIKTRGQQVTLSCSPISGHRSVSWYQQTPGQGLQFLFEYFSETQRNKGNFPGRFSGRQFSNSRSEMNVSTLELGDSALYLCASSGETGTYGYTFGSGTRLTVV.

As for this clone: The same CDR3 is also encoded by other DNA sequences in this sample. This sequence joins TRBV7-9 and TRBJ1-5; weak D call: TRBD1 (6 bases). Looked up from germline, CDR1 is SEHNR and CDR2 is FQNEAQ (reference sequence). The ends were cut back, 0 bases at V and 1 base at J, with 10 bases in the middle. The CDR3 covers 16 residues. Here the CDR3 DNA reads TGTGCCAGCAGCTTAGCGGGGGGGCGAAGCAATCAGCCCCAGCATTTT. It encodes CASSLAGGRSNQPQHF.

The chain links TRBV18 to TRBJ1-4; possible D gene TRBD1, 6 bases. The V gene's germline CDR1 is KGHSH and CDR2 LQKENI. V was pared by 1 base and J by 7 bases, with 10 bases between. This CDR3 spans 14 amino acids. CDR3 bases: TGTGCCAGCTCACCACAACCCAGGGGTGAAAAACTGTTTTTT. As protein: CASSPQPRGEKLFF.

The rearrangement links TRBV5-1 to TRBJ2-2; tentative D call: TRBD2 (6 bases). There are 15 residues in the CDR3. Trimming shortened V by 0 bases and J by 3 bases, and 9 bases separated the two germline ends. Per germline, CDR1 SGHRS and CDR2 YFSETQ. CDR3 region: CASSLAGVDTGELFF. Here the CDR3 DNA reads TGCGCCAGCAGCTTGGCGGGAGTCGACACCGGGGAGCTGTTTTTT.

The CDR3 loop is CASRGGGSKPYGYTF. As DNA, the CDR3 is TGTGCCAGCAGGGGGGGAGGGAGCAAACCTTATGGCTACACCTTC. The genes are TRBV28 and TRBJ1-2; TRBD1 might be the D (5 bases). The V gene lost 6 bases and the J gene lost 5 bases, with 19 bases spanning the gap. The V gene's germline CDR1 is MDHEN and CDR2 SYDVKM. CDR3 size: 15 residues.

The gene calls are TRBV19 and TRBJ2-1; D is unclear. The length of the CDR3 is 13 residues. V gave up 1 base and J gave up 8 bases, with 9 bases separating them. Germline assignment: CDR1 LNHDA and CDR2 SQIVND (reference sequence). In DNA form, the CDR3 reads TGTGCCAGTAGTATAGCCCCTGAGTATGAGCAGTTCTTC. Its protein is CASSIAPEYEQFF. The variable domain in full, completed from reference TRBV19 and TRBJ2-1, reads DGGITQSPKYLFRKEGQNVTLSCEQNLNHDAMYWYRQDPGQGLRLIYYSQIVNDFQKGDIAEGYSVSREKKESFPLTVTSAQKNPTAFYLCASSIAPEYEQFFGPGTRLTVL.

The chain couples TRBV2 to TRBJ1-1, with D perhaps TRBD1 (5 bases). In germline, CDR1 is SNHLY, CDR2 FYNNEI. Trimming removed 2 bases at V and 3 bases at J, with 7 bases between. CDR3 size: 13 residues. CDR3 nucleotides: TGTGCCAGCAGTGAACTAGGGGACACTGAAGCTTTCTTT. Amino acid sequence: CASSELGDTEAFF.

The chain recombines TRBV29-1 with TRBJ1-4; D might be TRBD1 (5 bases). CDR1 and CDR2 (germline): SQVTM, ANQGSEA. The CDR3 loop spans 12 amino acids. V shed 5 bases and J shed 6 bases, with 10 bases lying between them. CDR3 in DNA: TGCAGCGTTCACATAGGGGATGAAAAACTGTTTTTT. It codes for CSVHIGDEKLFF.

The chain is built from TRBV10-3 and TRBJ2-1, with TRBD1 identical over 11 bases. The CDR3 totals 20 residues. Losses at the gene ends were 6 bases for V and 4 bases for J; bases not matched to a gene: 20. Germline V gene sequence: CDR1 ENHRY, CDR2 SYGVKD. CDR3 protein: CAIRPTGTGGRQREYNEQFF. In nucleotides, the CDR3 is TGTGCCATCAGACCAACCGGGACAGGGGGAAGACAACGGGAATACAATGAGCAGTTCTTC.

This clone was picked up one time. V gene TRBV3-1 (or the pseudogene TRBV3-2) combines with J gene TRBJ2-3, with TRBD2 identical over 8 bases. The junction had 16 bases not matched to a gene; V was cut back by 2 bases and J by 3 bases. CDR3 length: 19 residues. Germline lookup yields CDR1 LGHDT and CDR2 YNNKEL (reference sequence). CDR3 residues: CASSQRTPGLGPATDTQYF. The CDR3 DNA is TGTGCCAGCAGCCAAAGAACTCCGGGACTAGGACCGGCAACAGATACGCAGTATTTT.

CDR3 nucleotides: TGTGCCAGCAGCGTAGGGGACAGGGGGTTCGGCGAGCAGTACTTC. It translates to CASSVGDRGFGEQYF. The chain uses TRBV9 and TRBJ2-7, with 11 bases fitting TRBD1. The CDR3 spans 15 residues. The V segment lost 0 bases and the J segment 6 bases; nucleotides outside the gene matches: 5. Per the germline V gene, CDR1 is SGDLS and CDR2 is YYNGEE.

The chain couples TRBV7-2 to TRBJ1-2; 9 positions agree with TRBD1. V trimming: 5 bases; J trimming: 4 bases; junction bases outside the gene matches: 8. This CDR3 spans 15 amino acids. Germline loops: CDR1 SGHTA, CDR2 FQGNSA. Here the CDR3 reads CASSIPDRGSYGYTF. In nucleotides, the CDR3 is TGTGCCAGCAGCATACCGGACAGGGGATCCTATGGCTACACCTTC.

This clone was detected a few times. The chain recombines TRBV7-9 with TRBJ1-2; TRBD1 matches 9 bases. Germline loops: CDR1 SEHNR, CDR2 FQNEAQ (reference sequence). CDR3 size: 14 residues. The V segment lost 5 bases and the J segment 4 bases; nucleotides outside the gene matches: 5. The chain's CDR3 is CASSRDRGAYGYTF. CDR3 bases: TGTGCCAGCAGCAGAGACAGGGGGGCCTATGGCTACACCTTC. The full variable domain, in which reference TRBV7-9 and TRBJ1-2 provide the parts outside the CDR3, is DTGVSQNPRHKITKRGQNVTFRCDPISEHNRLYWYRQTLGQGPEFLTYFQNEAQLEKSRLLSDRFSAERPKGSFSTLEIQRTEQGDSAMYLCASSRDRGAYGYTFGSGTRLTVV.

The chain has TRBV4-1 and TRBJ2-2; 9 bases align to TRBD2. The V gene's germline CDR1 is MGHRA and CDR2 YSYEKL. V lost 4 bases to trimming and J lost 6 bases; unmatched junction nucleotides: 9. The CDR3 is made up of 16 amino acids. The CDR3 here is CASSRGGSGSSGELFF. DNA for the CDR3: TGCGCCAGCAGCCGGGGTGGTAGCGGGAGCTCCGGGGAGCTGTTTTTT.

This chain links TRBV3-1 (or the pseudogene TRBV3-2) with TRBJ1-2, with D tentatively TRBD1 (5 bases). The CDR3 extends over 14 amino acids. CDR1 and CDR2 from the germline V gene are LGHDT and YNNKEL (reference sequence). Trimming shortened V by 5 bases and J by 8 bases, and 18 bases separated the two germline ends. The CDR3 here is CASSLRQGPGGYTF. DNA of the CDR3: TGTGCCAGCAGCTTACGTCAGGGCCCTGGGGGCTACACCTTC.

The chain uses TRBV2 and TRBJ2-3, with a weak D call TRBD2 (6 bases). CDR1 is SNHLY and CDR2 is FYNNEI in the germline V gene. V dropped 5 bases and J dropped 6 bases, with 12 bases sitting between them. This CDR3 is built from 13 residues. In DNA form, the CDR3 reads TGTGCCAGCAGTAGGATAGGAGGGGATACGCAGTATTTT. As protein: CASSRIGGDTQYF. Combining the CDR3 with reference TRBV2 and TRBJ2-3 gives the whole variable domain EPEVTQTPSHQVTQMGQEVILRCVPISNHLYFYWYRQILGQKVEFLVSFYNNEISEKSEIFDDQFSVERPDGSNFTLKIRSTKLEDSAMYFCASSRIGGDTQYFGPGTRLTVL.